This passage covers 18 T cell receptor beta chains from one sample sequenced in a study of blood T cell repertoires in COVID-19. Generated by immunoSEQ multiplex PCR, the TCRdb table keeps only in-frame clones and is missing some. The data contain about 59,000 clones, 80% of them singletons. Sequencing used peripheral blood. The receptor source for this set is a man between 60 and 75 years old with acute or convalescent COVID-19.

V and J are TRBV5-5 and TRBJ2-3; 7 positions agree with TRBD1. The germline V gene encodes CDR1 SGHKS and CDR2 YYEKEE (reference sequence). The CDR3 totals 15 residues. The V segment lost 3 bases and the J segment 5 bases; nucleotides outside the gene matches: 9. CDR3 region: CASSSQGTPGDTQYF. The DNA of the CDR3 is TGTGCCAGCAGCTCACAGGGGACCCCAGGAGATACGCAGTATTTT.

V gene TRBV10-2 combines with J gene TRBJ2-7, with a possible D match to TRBD1 (5 bases). Germline V lookup: CDR1 WSHSY, CDR2 SAAADI. The V end was cut by 2 bases, the J end by 4 bases, with 9 bases between. The CDR3 loop spans 13 amino acids. Here the CDR3 reads CASSENDSYEQYF. In DNA, the CDR3 is TGCGCCAGCAGTGAGAATGACAGTTACGAGCAGTACTTC.

This clone appeared once. The rearrangement links TRBV4-1 to TRBJ1-2; 7 bases align to TRBD1. CDR3 length equals 15 residues. Germline V gene data show CDR1 as MGHRA and CDR2 as YSYEKL. V lost 3 bases, J lost 8 bases, and 12 bases stayed unmatched. CDR3 in amino acids: CASSQRLEGAKGYTF. CDR3 DNA: TGCGCCAGCAGCCAGAGGCTCGAGGGGGCGAAAGGCTACACCTTC.

The chain has TRBV4-1 and TRBJ1-2; possible D gene TRBD1, 5 bases. V lost 5 bases and J 4 bases, leaving 17 bases between the germline ends. The CDR3 has 15 residues. The germline CDR1 and CDR2 sequences are MGHRA and YSYEKL. In DNA form, the CDR3 reads TGCGCCAGCAGCTCGCCGTTAGACAGCCCCTATGGCTACACCTTC. Translation: CASSSPLDSPYGYTF.

The V gene is TRBV19, the J gene TRBJ2-7; 7 bases line up with TRBD1. Germline V lookup: CDR1 LNHDA, CDR2 SQIVND (reference sequence). This CDR3 comprises 15 residues. Losses at the gene ends were 4 bases for V and 0 bases for J; bases not matched to a gene: 6. This chain's CDR3 is CASSTGTDPSYEQYF. The CDR3 nucleotides read TGTGCCAGTAGTACAGGGACAGACCCCTCCTACGAGCAGTACTTC.

Ten or more counts support this clone. The gene calls are TRBV28 and TRBJ1-6; D unresolved. V dropped 4 bases and J dropped 0 bases, with 4 bases sitting between them. The CDR3 has 14 residues. CDR1 and CDR2 (germline): MDHEN, SYDVKM. CDR3 DNA: TGTGCCAGCAGTTCCCTCTCCTATAATTCACCCCTCCACTTT. Translation: CASSSLSYNSPLHF.

This chain connects TRBV7-6 to TRBJ2-1; 11 nucleotides agree with TRBD2. This CDR3 spans 16 amino acids. The germline CDR1 and CDR2 sequences are SGHVS and FNYEAQ. The V gene end was trimmed by 3 bases and the J gene end by 6 bases; junction bases not matched to a gene: 7. CDR3 protein: CASSLTSGAVLNEQFF. The CDR3, as DNA: TGTGCCAGCAGCTTGACTAGCGGGGCGGTCCTCAATGAGCAGTTCTTC.

The rearrangement joins TRBV6-6 to TRBJ2-7; 9 bases match TRBD2. The CDR3 length is 15 residues. Germline CDR1 is MNHNY and CDR2 is SVGAGI (reference sequence). The trim removed 6 bases at V and 13 bases at J, leaving 19 bases unmatched. The CDR3 region has the DNA TGTGCCAGCAGCCTAAATAGCGGGGGAAATTCGAACAGTTACTTC. This codes for CASSLNSGGNSNSYF.

V is TRBV28 and J is TRBJ1-3; a weak D match, TRBD1 (6 bases). Germline-derived CDR1 and CDR2 are MDHEN and SYDVKM. Deletions cut 5 bases from V and 1 base from J, with 12 bases between. The CDR3 sequence is 15 residues long. This CDR3 is CASSPSGTSGNTIYF. CDR3 bases: TGTGCCAGCAGTCCCTCAGGGACATCTGGAAACACCATATATTTT.

This chain links TRBV4-2 with TRBJ1-2, with D unresolved. Germline values: CDR1 LGHNA, CDR2 YNFKEQ. Trimming pared 0 bases from V and 0 bases from J, leaving 11 bases between. CDR3 length: 16 amino acids. The CDR3 sequence: CASSQDASLANYGYTF. The CDR3 DNA reads as TGTGCCAGCAGCCAAGACGCTTCGTTAGCTAACTATGGCTACACCTTC.

V usage is TRBV11-1 and J usage is TRBJ2-5, with 13 bases fitting TRBD2. CDR3 length: 15 residues. The junction had 6 bases not matched to a gene; V was cut back by 5 bases and J by 6 bases. Per germline, CDR1 SGHAT and CDR2 FQDESV (reference sequence). CDR3 amino acids: CASSQTSGGRQTQYF. The CDR3 DNA follows: TGTGCCAGCAGCCAGACTAGCGGGGGGCGTCAGACCCAGTACTTC.

As regards this clone: Different DNA sequences within this sample yield the same CDR3. The chain joins TRBV11-2 to TRBJ2-5; TRBD1 agrees at 7 bases. Germline values: CDR1 SGHAT, CDR2 FQNNGV. The CDR3 sequence is 14 residues long. The trim removed 5 bases at V and 1 base at J, leaving 4 bases unmatched. CDR3 DNA: TGTGCCAGCAGCCGGGGACAGCTCCAAGAGACCCAGTACTTC. The encoded protein is CASSRGQLQETQYF.

The V call is TRBV9, the J call TRBJ1-3; D gene ambiguous. Deletions cut 2 bases from V and 0 bases from J, with 6 bases between. This CDR3 has 14 residues. CDR1 and CDR2 (germline): SGDLS, YYNGEE. CDR3 protein: CASSVTDSGNTIYF. The CDR3 DNA sequence: TGTGCCAGCAGCGTTACAGACTCTGGAAACACCATATATTTT.

The rearrangement links TRBV18 to TRBJ1-1; TRBD1 matches 7 bases. J was trimmed by 0 bases and V by 8 bases; bases with no gene match: 12. In germline, CDR1 is KGHSH, CDR2 LQKENI. The CDR3 has 16 amino acids. The CDR3 bases are TGTGCCAGCCTCACGAGACAGGGAGGTATGAACACTGAAGCTTTCTTT. Translation gives CASLTRQGGMNTEAFF.

V and J are TRBV27 and TRBJ2-7; TRBD2 matches at 8 bases. The germline V gene has CDR1 MNHEY and CDR2 SMNVEV (reference sequence). The length of the CDR3 is 14 residues. With V trimmed by 10 bases and J by 0 bases, 8 bases remained unmatched. The CDR3 region is CATGLAGSSYEQYF. The CDR3 DNA reads as TGTGCCACAGGCCTAGCGGGTAGCTCCTACGAGCAGTACTTC.

This clone was recorded once. The J gene is TRBJ2-1, the V gene TRBV11-2, with 12 bases matching TRBD1. The J segment lost 13 bases and the V segment lost 2 bases, leaving 6 bases of the junction unmatched. The CDR3 has 14 amino acids. CDR1 is SGHAT and CDR2 is FQNNGV in the germline V gene. CDR3 nucleotide sequence: TGTGCCAGCAGCTTATACGGGACAGGGGGCGGACAGTTCTTC. Amino acid sequence: CASSLYGTGGGQFF.

The genes are TRBV15 and TRBJ1-2; no clear D. The CDR3 consists of 12 residues. V shed 0 bases and J shed 7 bases, with 6 bases lying between them. Looked up from germline, CDR1 is LNHNV and CDR2 is YYDKDF (reference sequence). CDR3 coding DNA: TGTGCCACCAGCAGAGATCTAGGTGGCTACACCTTC. Its translation: CATSRDLGGYTF.

This chain joins TRBV9 and TRBJ1-1, with D unresolved. Germline V lookup: CDR1 SGDLS, CDR2 YYNGEE. V dropped 1 base and J dropped 3 bases, with 13 bases sitting between them. The CDR3 contains 15 residues. CDR3: CASSVFDGEYTEAFF. DNA for the CDR3: TGTGCCAGCAGCGTATTTGACGGAGAATACACTGAAGCTTTCTTT.